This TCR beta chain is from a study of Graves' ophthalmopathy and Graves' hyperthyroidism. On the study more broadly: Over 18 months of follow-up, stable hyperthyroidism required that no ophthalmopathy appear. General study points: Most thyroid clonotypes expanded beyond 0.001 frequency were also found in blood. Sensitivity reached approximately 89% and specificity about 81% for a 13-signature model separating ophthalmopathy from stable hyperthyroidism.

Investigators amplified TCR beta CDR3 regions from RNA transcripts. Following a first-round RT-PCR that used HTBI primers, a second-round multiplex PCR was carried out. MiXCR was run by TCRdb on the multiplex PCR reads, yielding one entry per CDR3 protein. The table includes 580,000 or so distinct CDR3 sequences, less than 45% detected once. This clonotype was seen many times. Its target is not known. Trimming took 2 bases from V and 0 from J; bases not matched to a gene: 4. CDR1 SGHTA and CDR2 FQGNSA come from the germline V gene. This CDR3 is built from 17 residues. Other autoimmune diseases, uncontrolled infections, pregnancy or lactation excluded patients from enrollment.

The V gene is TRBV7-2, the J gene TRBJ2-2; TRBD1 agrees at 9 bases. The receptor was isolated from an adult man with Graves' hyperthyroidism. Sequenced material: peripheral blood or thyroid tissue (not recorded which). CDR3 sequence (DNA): TGTGCCAGCAGCTTAAGGACAGGGGCTACGAACACCGGGGAGCTGTTTTTT. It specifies CASSLRTGATNTGELFF.